This T cell receptor beta chain was retrieved from a study of breast tumors, draining lymph nodes, adjacent tissues. TCRdb itself ran the multiplex PCR reads through MiXCR, one entry per CDR3 protein. The sample holds 250,000 or so distinct CDR3 sequences, around 30% seen once. This CDR3 region has 16 residues. Germline loops: CDR1 DFQATT, CDR2 SNEGSKA (reference sequence). V shed 5 bases and J 2 bases; nucleotides not matched to a gene: 10. Points from the study as a whole: Compared with lymph nodes, tumors were less diverse; compared with nontumor tissue, more.

The lymph nodes were axillary draining lymph nodes from breast cancer patients. This clonotype has only one observation. The antigen remains undetermined. This sequence was found in a female donor with breast cancer. Some clones in this sample may be carry-over from other donors' samples. The chain carries TRBV20-1 and TRBJ2-2; 8 bases are shared with TRBD1. The sample consisted of axillary lymph node tissue. DNA for the CDR3: TGCAGTGCTCAGGGGGCCAGCTCTGGAAACACCGGGGAGCTGTTTTTT. It translates to CSAQGASSGNTGELFF.